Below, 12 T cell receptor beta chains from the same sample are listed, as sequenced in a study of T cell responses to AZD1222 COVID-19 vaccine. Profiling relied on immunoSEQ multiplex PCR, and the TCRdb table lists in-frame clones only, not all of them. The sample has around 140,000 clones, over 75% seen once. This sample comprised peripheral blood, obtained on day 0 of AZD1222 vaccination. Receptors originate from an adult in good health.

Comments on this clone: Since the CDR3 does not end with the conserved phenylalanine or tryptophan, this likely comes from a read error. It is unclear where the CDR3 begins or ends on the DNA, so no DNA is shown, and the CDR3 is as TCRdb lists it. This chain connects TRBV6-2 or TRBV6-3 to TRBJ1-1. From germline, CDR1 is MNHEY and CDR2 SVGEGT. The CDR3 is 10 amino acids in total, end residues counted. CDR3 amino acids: CASSYSLGRQ.

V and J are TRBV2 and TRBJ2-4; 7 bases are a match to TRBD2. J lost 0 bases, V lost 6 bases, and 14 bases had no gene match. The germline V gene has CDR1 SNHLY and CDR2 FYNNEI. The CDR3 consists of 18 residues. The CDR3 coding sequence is TGTGCCAGCAGGAACAGGACTAGTCCGACTATAGCCAAAAACATTCAGTACTTC. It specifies CASRNRTSPTIAKNIQYF.

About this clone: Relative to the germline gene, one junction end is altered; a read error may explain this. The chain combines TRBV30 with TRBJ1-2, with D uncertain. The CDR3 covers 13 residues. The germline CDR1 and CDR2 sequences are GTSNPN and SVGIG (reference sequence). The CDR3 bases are TGTGCTTGGACCCCCAGCGGAACATATGGCTACACCTTC. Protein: CAWTPSGTYGYTF. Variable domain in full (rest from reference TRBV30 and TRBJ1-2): SQTIHQWPATLVQPVGSPLSLECTVEGTSNPNLYWYRQAAGRGLQLLFYSVGIGQISSEVPQNLSASRPQDRQFILSSKKLLLSDSGFYLCAWTPSGTYGYTFGSGTRLTVV.

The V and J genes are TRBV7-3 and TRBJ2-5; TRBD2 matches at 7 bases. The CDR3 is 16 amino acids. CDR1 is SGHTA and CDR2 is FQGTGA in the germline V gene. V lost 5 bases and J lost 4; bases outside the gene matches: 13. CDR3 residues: CASSKGAGVVGETQYF. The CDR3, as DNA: TGTGCCAGCAGCAAAGGCGCGGGAGTTGTAGGAGAGACCCAGTACTTC. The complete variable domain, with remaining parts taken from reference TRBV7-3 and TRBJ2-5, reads GAGVSQTPSNKVTEKGKYVELRCDPISGHTALYWYRQSLGQGPEFLIYFQGTGAADDSGLPNDRFFAVRPEGSVSTLKIQRTERGDSAVYLCASSKGAGVVGETQYFGPGTRLLVL.

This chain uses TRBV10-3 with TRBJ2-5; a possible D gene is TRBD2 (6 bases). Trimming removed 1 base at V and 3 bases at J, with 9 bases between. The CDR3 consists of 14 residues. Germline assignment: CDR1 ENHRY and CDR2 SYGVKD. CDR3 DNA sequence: TGTGCCATCAGTGAGTTGGGCGGGGAAGAGACCCAGTACTTC. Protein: CAISELGGEETQYF.

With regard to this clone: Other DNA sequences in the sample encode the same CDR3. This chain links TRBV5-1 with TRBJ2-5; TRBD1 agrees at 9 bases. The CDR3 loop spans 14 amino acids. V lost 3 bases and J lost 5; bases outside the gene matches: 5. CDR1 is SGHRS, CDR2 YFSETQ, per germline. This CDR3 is CASSSGTGRETQYF. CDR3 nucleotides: TGCGCCAGCAGCTCGGGGACAGGGAGGGAGACCCAGTACTTC.

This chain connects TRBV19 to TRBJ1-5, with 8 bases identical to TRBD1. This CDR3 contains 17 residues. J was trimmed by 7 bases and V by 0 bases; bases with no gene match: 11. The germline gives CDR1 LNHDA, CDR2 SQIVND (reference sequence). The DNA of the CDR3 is TGTGCCAGTAGTATAGATCCCGCAGGGGGCTTAAACCAGCCCCAGCATTTT. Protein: CASSIDPAGGLNQPQHF. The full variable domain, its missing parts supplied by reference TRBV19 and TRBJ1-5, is DGGITQSPKYLFRKEGQNVTLSCEQNLNHDAMYWYRQDPGQGLRLIYYSQIVNDFQKGDIAEGYSVSREKKESFPLTVTSAQKNPTAFYLCASSIDPAGGLNQPQHFGDGTRLSIL.

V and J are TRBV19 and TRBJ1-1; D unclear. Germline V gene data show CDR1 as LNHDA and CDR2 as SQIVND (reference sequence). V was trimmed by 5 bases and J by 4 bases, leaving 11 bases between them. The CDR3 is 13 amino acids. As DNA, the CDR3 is TGTGCCAGTAGTGACACCCCGAGCACTGAAGCTTTCTTT. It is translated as CASSDTPSTEAFF. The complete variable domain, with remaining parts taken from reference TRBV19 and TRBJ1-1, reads DGGITQSPKYLFRKEGQNVTLSCEQNLNHDAMYWYRQDPGQGLRLIYYSQIVNDFQKGDIAEGYSVSREKKESFPLTVTSAQKNPTAFYLCASSDTPSTEAFFGQGTRLTVV.

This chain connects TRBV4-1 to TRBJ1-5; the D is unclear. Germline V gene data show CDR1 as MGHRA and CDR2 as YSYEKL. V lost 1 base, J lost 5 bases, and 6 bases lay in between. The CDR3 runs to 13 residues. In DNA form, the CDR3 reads TGCGCCAGCAGCCAAGGGAGAGATCAGCCCCAGCATTTT. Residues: CASSQGRDQPQHF.

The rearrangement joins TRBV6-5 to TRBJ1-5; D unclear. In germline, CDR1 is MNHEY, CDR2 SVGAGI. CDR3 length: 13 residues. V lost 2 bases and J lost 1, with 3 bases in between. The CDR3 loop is CASSYGSNQPQHF. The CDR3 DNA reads TGTGCCAGCAGTTACGGCAGCAATCAGCCCCAGCATTTT.

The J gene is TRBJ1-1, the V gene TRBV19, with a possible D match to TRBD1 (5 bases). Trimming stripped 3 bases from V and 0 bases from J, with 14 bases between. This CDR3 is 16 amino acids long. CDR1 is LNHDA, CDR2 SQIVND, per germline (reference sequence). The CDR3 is CASSIFLVQVNTEAFF. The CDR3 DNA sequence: TGTGCCAGTAGTATCTTCCTGGTACAGGTGAACACTGAAGCTTTCTTT.

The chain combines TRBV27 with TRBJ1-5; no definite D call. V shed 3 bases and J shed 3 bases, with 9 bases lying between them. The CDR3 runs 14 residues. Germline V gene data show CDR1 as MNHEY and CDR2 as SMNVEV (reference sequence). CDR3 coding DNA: TGTGCCAGCAGTTTCTCCAGCCTCAATCAGCCCCAGCATTTT. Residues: CASSFSSLNQPQHF.